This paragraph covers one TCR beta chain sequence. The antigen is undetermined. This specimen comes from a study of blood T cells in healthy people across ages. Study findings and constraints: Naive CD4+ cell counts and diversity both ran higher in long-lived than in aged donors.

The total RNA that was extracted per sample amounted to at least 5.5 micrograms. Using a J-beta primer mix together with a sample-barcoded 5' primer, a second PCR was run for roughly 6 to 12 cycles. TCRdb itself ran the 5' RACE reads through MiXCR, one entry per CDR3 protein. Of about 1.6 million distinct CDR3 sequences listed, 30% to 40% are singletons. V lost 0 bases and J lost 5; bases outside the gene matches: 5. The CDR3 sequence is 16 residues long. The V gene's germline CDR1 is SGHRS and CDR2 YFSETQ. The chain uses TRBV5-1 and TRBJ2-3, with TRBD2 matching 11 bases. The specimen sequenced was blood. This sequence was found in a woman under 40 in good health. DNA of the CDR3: TGCGCCAGCAGCTTGGTACTAGCGGGGGCCCAAGATACGCAGTATTTT. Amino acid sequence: CASSLVLAGAQDTQYF. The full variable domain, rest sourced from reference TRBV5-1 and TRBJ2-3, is KAGVTQTPRYLIKTRGQQVTLSCSPISGHRSVSWYQQTPGQGLQFLFEYFSETQRNKGNFPGRFSGRQFSNSRSEMNVSTLELGDSALYLCASSLVLAGAQDTQYFGPGTRLTVL.